Listed here is a single T cell receptor (beta chain). This CDR3 contains 14 residues. After removal of 3 bases from V and 7 bases from J, the junction contained 6 bases not matched to a gene. Germline V gene sequence: CDR1 SGDLS, CDR2 YYNGEE. The data are from a study of blood T cell repertoires in COVID-19. The assay was immunoSEQ multiplex PCR, and TCRdb's table has in-frame clones only and misses some. The profile covers tens of thousands of clones, with about 82% appearing a single time and about 20% taken by the ten largest. The TCR originated in a woman older than 75 in a cohort sampled during active or convalescent COVID-19. Sample: peripheral blood. The V gene is TRBV9, the J gene TRBJ2-2, with TRBD2 identical over 7 bases. This CDR3 is CASSAWDYNGELFF. CDR3 DNA: TGTGCCAGCAGCGCCTGGGACTATAACGGGGAGCTGTTTTTT.